This T cell receptor beta chain was captured in a study of shared clonotypes between healthy human individuals (dated by TCRdb to the early 2020s). A note on the overall study: The cohort included a few men and two women between 18 and 49 years of age. Between about 0.85 and 9.5 billion PBMCs per donor were obtained by leukapheresis. For each donor, CD4 naive and CD4 memory were each run on three plates, CD8 naive on two plates, and CD8 memory on one plate. Libraries were prepared and TCR repertoires were sequenced by different laboratories using diverse techniques, in order to increase sequencing depth and limit assay-specific biases. To estimate repertoire size and how much clonotype sharing occurs between individuals, the study deeply sequenced the blood TCR repertoires of five healthy adults. Broad study findings and their caveats: When a handful of donors were compared, the shared fraction of clonotypes was about 5% for naive CD4, about 4% for naive CD8, 2.3% for memory CD4, and roughly 0.43% for memory CD8. The genetic and exposure-history diversity represented was limited by the small number of donors. Compared with non-shared clonotypes, clonotypes shared by all four sorted-subset donors had higher generation probabilities. Naive subsets generally had larger estimated clonotype richness than memory subsets. Even with the large sequencing depth, rarefaction of the sorted-subset datasets indicated that sequencing was incomplete. Sampling was restricted to blood, and TCR repertoires in tissue are likely to differ from TCR repertoires in blood. Pairwise subsampling indicated that sequencing depth was expected to affect the degree of clonotype sharing among donors.

The donors were healthy, HIV-negative adults who had no recently reported acute infections or vaccinations. All donors were Caucasian adults living in Nashville, Tennessee, USA. CD4+ T cells were enriched by magnetic negative selection; naive cells were then positively selected on CD45RA, and the negative fraction formed the memory subset. After blood collection by leukapheresis, PBMCs were isolated using Ficoll-Histopaque density gradient centrifugation and then cryopreserved in the vapor phase of liquid nitrogen. Purity and quantity of every magnetically sorted T cell population were checked by analytical flow cytometry. Genomic DNA was isolated from each sorted fraction and quantified by UV absorbance on a Nanodrop 2000c. V lost 0 bases and J lost 5 bases; the stretch between them is 19 bases long. The germline V gene (reference sequence) specifies SGHNT as CDR1 and YYREEE as CDR2. From its cysteine to its phenylalanine, the CDR3 spans 17 amino acids. Only CDR3 DNA is held: 51 bases, read in frame from base 1.

Comment on this clone: Its cognate antigen has yet to be identified. Base-call qualities are not available, and no considerably larger clone is one nucleotide away.

Using the deep immunoSEQ assay, TCR CDR3 regions were amplified from genomic DNA by multiplex PCR. Extracted genomic DNA from each cell subset was distributed evenly across all wells of several immunoSEQ 96-well plates, and each plate was treated as a replicate. For sorted subsets, each replicate PCR was loaded with approximately 190 ng genomic DNA, equivalent to approximately 33,000 T cell genomes. The purified libraries were quantified using a Qubit 3.0 fluorometer, sized with a Bioanalyzer 2100, and then quantified again using the KAPA Library Quantification kit. A separate single-read 150-cycle Illumina NextSeq 550 flow cell was used to sequence each immunoSEQ 96-well plate. The original methods were these. The immunoSEQ output contained only junctional sequences without quality scores, so filtering could not match that applied to full-length reads. To assign V/J genes and CDR3, sequences were annotated using PyIR, a Python wrapper for IgBLAST v1.9, with IMGT germline references. Any read was removed if the V/J assignment was weak (E-value above 1e-6), the CDR3 was missing, or the read contained stop codons, out-of-frame junctions, or ambiguous translated residues. V3J clonotypes were defined as sequences sharing the same inferred V gene, J gene, and CDR3 amino acid sequence. The percentage overlap between two repertoires was calculated by dividing the number of shared unique clonotypes by the size of the smaller repertoire. Richness of each repertoire was evaluated using RTK rarefaction, the Chao1 estimator, and Recon v2.1 estimates of unobserved clonotypes. For all TCRbeta clonotypes obtained by the gDNA method from four donors, generation probabilities were computed with OLGA. Here the immuneACCESS table is served through TCRdb, limited to in-frame sequences with V and J called. Missing clones are a known gap in these copies; in checked studies unresolved V genes cover under half, and the rest lacks a known reason. V and J calls and clone size are as listed in that table; D and trimming were resolved from the DNA. This sample is represented by 2,100,000 or so clones; approximately 96% of them were singletons. The leading ten clones occupy about 0.13% of the sample.

The V and J genes are TRBV5-4 and TRBJ2-3, with the D gene not clear enough to name. Sequencing was carried out using naive CD4+ T cells sorted from blood. Reading the label with the study, this specimen's cell subset or site is: CD45RA+ positively selected. The receptor's source is a man aged 18 to 29 in good health. The nucleotide sequence reads TGTGCCAGCAGCTTGGGGGTGGGTACGGGTTCACAAGATACGCAGTATTTT. This sequence encodes CASSLGVGTGSQDTQYF.